The 17 T cell receptor beta chains below were found in one sample sequenced in a study of CD8 T cells in Susac syndrome. RNA was extracted with the RNeasy kit, and a quantity of roughly 0.5 to 1 ug was reverse transcribed using random hexamers. TCRdb re-called the immunoSEQ multiplex PCR reads through MiXCR, storing one row per CDR3 protein. The sample records approximately 190,000 distinct CDR3 sequences, 85% to 95% being singletons. Sequencing was carried out using CD8+ T cells from PBMCs. These receptors were taken from a human donor with Susac syndrome.

V and J are TRBV10-3 and TRBJ2-2, with D tentatively TRBD1 (5 bases). With 6 bases removed from V and 7 bases from J, the gap between germline ends came to 9 bases. CDR3 length: 12 residues. Germline lookup yields CDR1 ENHRY and CDR2 SYGVKD. CDR3 region: CAIRGPSGELFF. CDR3 in DNA: TGTGCCATCAGGGGGCCTAGCGGGGAGCTGTTTTTT.

The chain carries TRBV3-1 and TRBJ2-3, with D possibly TRBD1 on 7 matching bases. Germline V CDR1 and CDR2: LGHDT, YNNKEL (reference sequence). V lost 0 bases, J lost 2 bases, and 21 bases lay in between. This CDR3 has 19 amino acids. The CDR3 protein is CASSQDEWGRTGNTDTQYF. As DNA, the CDR3 is TGTGCCAGCAGCCAAGACGAATGGGGGAGGACAGGTAACACAGATACGCAGTATTTT.

The chain carries TRBV9 and TRBJ2-3, with 12 bases fitting TRBD2. V was pared by 3 bases and J by 2 bases, with 4 bases of the junction left unmatched. The CDR3 runs to 16 residues. Per germline, CDR1 SGDLS and CDR2 YYNGEE. The CDR3 bases are TGTGCCAGCAGCGCGACTAGCGGGGGACCCACAGATACGCAGTATTTT. Protein product: CASSATSGGPTDTQYF.

The chain links TRBV9 to TRBJ2-3; D ambiguous. From germline, CDR1 is SGDLS and CDR2 YYNGEE. This CDR3 is 14 amino acids long. Trimming stripped 2 bases from V and 3 bases from J, with 10 bases between. The CDR3 DNA reads as TGTGCCAGCAGCGTCACATCTAAAACAGATACGCAGTATTTT. It is translated as CASSVTSKTDTQYF.

The chain carries TRBV3-1 and TRBJ2-1; 11 bases fit TRBD2. The CDR3 sequence is 16 residues long. Germline V gene data show CDR1 as LGHDT and CDR2 as YNNKEL (reference sequence). The V segment lost 0 bases and the J segment 8 bases; nucleotides outside the gene matches: 6. This CDR3 reads CASSQENSGGADEQFF. CDR3 nucleotide sequence: TGTGCCAGCAGCCAAGAAAATAGCGGGGGGGCCGATGAGCAGTTCTTC.

The gene calls are TRBV20-1 and TRBJ2-7; TRBD2 might be the D (5 bases). Germline CDR1 and CDR2: DFQATT and SNEGSKA (reference sequence). V was cut by 5 bases and J by 2 bases, with 16 bases left in between. The CDR3 runs 14 residues. The CDR3 region is CSAQLPGTPYEQYF. CDR3 DNA: TGCAGTGCTCAATTACCGGGAACCCCCTACGAGCAGTACTTC.

V usage is TRBV29-1 and J usage is TRBJ1-4, with a possible D match to TRBD1 (6 bases). The germline CDR1 and CDR2 sequences are SQVTM and ANQGSEA. This CDR3 comprises 14 residues. With 2 bases removed from V and 7 bases from J, the gap between germline ends came to 14 bases. CDR3 bases: TGCAGCGTTGAATTCGGGGGGCCTGGTGAAAAACTGTTTTTT. Translation: CSVEFGGPGEKLFF.

The genes are TRBV12-3 or TRBV12-4 and TRBJ2-1, with TRBD2 matching over 12 bases. Losses at the gene ends were 6 bases for V and 10 bases for J; bases not matched to a gene: 4. The CDR3 spans 13 residues. The CDR3 nucleotides read TGTGCCAGCAGCGCGACTAGCGGGAGCGAGCAGTTCTTC. This encodes CASSATSGSEQFF.

The genes are TRBV9 and TRBJ2-1, with D possibly matching TRBD2 (6 bases). In germline, CDR1 is SGDLS, CDR2 YYNGEE. V gave up 4 bases and J gave up 1 base, with 15 bases separating them. CDR3 length equals 16 residues. The CDR3 loop is CASSPMGRGSYNEQFF. Written as DNA, the CDR3 is TGTGCCAGCAGCCCCATGGGCCGGGGGTCCTACAATGAGCAGTTCTTC.

This clonotype was recorded only once. This chain joins TRBV2 and TRBJ2-5; a possible D gene is TRBD1 (6 bases). Germline values: CDR1 SNHLY, CDR2 FYNNEI. V was trimmed by 3 bases and J by 4 bases, leaving 12 bases between them. This CDR3 has 14 residues. Here the CDR3 reads CASSDRGIGETQYF. CDR3 nucleotides: TGTGCCAGCAGTGACAGGGGAATTGGAGAGACCCAGTACTTC.

CDR3: CASSVDVVSYEQYF. Here the CDR3 DNA reads TGTGCCAGCAGCGTAGATGTAGTGTCCTACGAGCAGTACTTC. The V and J genes are TRBV9 and TRBJ2-7; no clear D gene. The CDR3 contains 14 residues. Trimming stripped 0 bases from V and 1 base from J, with 8 bases between. Per the germline V gene, CDR1 is SGDLS and CDR2 is YYNGEE.

In this sample, this clonotype turned up once. The chain is built from TRBV6-5 and TRBJ1-1, with D maybe TRBD1 (5 bases). CDR1 is MNHEY, CDR2 SVGAGI, per germline. V shed 2 bases and J shed 7 bases, with 20 bases lying between them. There are 16 residues in the CDR3. CDR3 residues: CASSYGGNGAYVEAFF. CDR3 nucleotides: TGTGCCAGCAGTTACGGGGGGAACGGTGCGTATGTTGAAGCTTTCTTT.

The gene calls are TRBV7-9 and TRBJ1-5; 7 nucleotides line up with TRBD1. Germline CDR1 reads SEHNR; CDR2 reads FQNEAQ (reference sequence). There are 18 residues in the CDR3. The junction had 11 bases not matched to a gene; V was cut back by 3 bases and J by 0 bases. The DNA for the CDR3 is TGTGCCAGCAGCTTCGATCTTACAGGGGCCGATAGCAATCAGCCCCAGCATTTT. It codes for CASSFDLTGADSNQPQHF.

J is TRBJ2-3 and V is TRBV15; possible D gene TRBD1, 5 bases. The CDR3 totals 15 residues. Germline V gives CDR1 LNHNV, CDR2 YYDKDF (reference sequence). The V gene lost 5 bases and the J gene lost 0 bases, with 12 bases spanning the gap. The chain's CDR3 is CATSAGSASTDTQYF. DNA of the CDR3: TGTGCCACCAGCGCAGGGTCCGCTAGCACAGATACGCAGTATTTT.

The CDR3 sequence is CASSPGLAGVYYEQYF. The CDR3 DNA sequence: TGTGCCAGCAGCCCGGGACTAGCGGGGGTGTACTACGAGCAGTACTTC. This sequence joins TRBV7-9 and TRBJ2-7; 14 bases map to TRBD2. The germline V gene has CDR1 SEHNR and CDR2 FQNEAQ (reference sequence). Unmatched junction bases numbered 6, after V lost 5 bases and J lost 3 bases. The CDR3 has 16 residues.

Comments on this clonotype: An end of the junction differs from the germline gene, which may be a read error. The V and J genes are TRBV29-1 and TRBJ1-1, with 9 bases matching TRBD1. The CDR3 runs 15 residues. Germline V CDR1 and CDR2: SQVTM, ANQGSEA. CDR3 loop: CGVGQGIAMNTEAFF. CDR3 in DNA: TGCGGCGTTGGACAGGGGATAGCCATGAACACTGAAGCTTTCTTT.

The J gene is TRBJ1-2, the V gene TRBV30; D call uncertain. The V gene lost 6 bases and the J gene lost 3 bases, with 14 bases spanning the gap. CDR3 length equals 13 residues. Germline CDR1 reads GTSNPN; CDR2 reads SVGIG (reference sequence). In DNA form, the CDR3 reads TGTGCCTGTTGGGTGATAGAGGACTATGGCTACACCTTC. Its protein is CACWVIEDYGYTF.